Below, 4 T cell receptor beta chains from the same sample are listed, as sequenced in a study of cytomegalovirus exposure and HLA in healthy donors. PCR amplification relied on 60 Vbeta primers (plus 13 Jbeta primers). Here immunoSEQ multiplex PCR was the method, and the copy in TCRdb shows in-frame clones only, minus some. The top ten hold around 23% of the sample, which has 70,000 to 100,000 clones, approximately 80% seen once. Sequenced input: PBMCs. These receptors were obtained from a woman in her 50s in good health and CMV-seropositive.

The J gene is TRBJ1-2, the V gene TRBV4-1; TRBD1 is a possible D gene (6 bases). The germline V and J ends were trimmed by 0 bases and 4 bases, with 12 bases remaining between them. Per germline, CDR1 MGHRA and CDR2 YSYEKL. The CDR3 loop spans 15 amino acids. The CDR3 DNA reads as TGCGCCAGCAGCCAAGAAGGAACAGGGACCTATGGCTACACCTTC. Amino acid sequence: CASSQEGTGTYGYTF.

The chain employs TRBV19 and TRBJ2-3; D ambiguous. V was cut by 2 bases and J by 1 base, with 10 bases left in between. Germline assignment: CDR1 LNHDA and CDR2 SQIVND (reference sequence). The CDR3 runs 15 residues. Here the CDR3 reads CASSILPLRTDTQYF. In DNA, the CDR3 is TGTGCCAGTAGTATACTACCGCTCCGCACAGATACGCAGTATTTT. The full variable domain, with the rest looked up from reference TRBV19 and TRBJ2-3, is DGGITQSPKYLFRKEGQNVTLSCEQNLNHDAMYWYRQDPGQGLRLIYYSQIVNDFQKGDIAEGYSVSREKKESFPLTVTSAQKNPTAFYLCASSILPLRTDTQYFGPGTRLTVL.

The genes are TRBV6-4 and TRBJ1-1; tentative D call: TRBD1 (5 bases). V lost 4 bases and J 0 bases, leaving 12 bases between the germline ends. Germline V lookup: CDR1 MRHNA, CDR2 SNTAGT. This CDR3 contains 15 residues. In DNA, the CDR3 is TGTGCCAGCAGTGCTACAGGCGATATGAACACTGAAGCTTTCTTT. Encoded protein: CASSATGDMNTEAFF.

The chain links TRBV5-4 to TRBJ2-1; 8 bases map to TRBD2. Unmatched junction bases numbered 5, after V lost 0 bases and J lost 0 bases. Looked up from germline, CDR1 is SGHNT and CDR2 is YYREEE (reference sequence). The CDR3 has 17 amino acids. This CDR3 reads CASSLELAVSSYNEQFF. CDR3 sequence (DNA): TGTGCCAGCAGCTTGGAACTAGCGGTAAGCTCCTACAATGAGCAGTTCTTC.